Listed here are 17 T cell receptor beta chains from one sample, sequenced in a study of radiation and T cells in renal cell carcinoma. The time point here: blood 4 weeks post-SBRT, at nephrectomy. Treatment meaning: 15 Gy SBRT to primary tumor, nephrectomy 4 weeks later. Here immunoSEQ multiplex PCR was the method, and the copy in TCRdb shows in-frame clones only, minus some. This sample has about 90,000 clones, with approximately 80% found just once. Sample: blood, taken from a patient whose treatment included radiotherapy and nephrectomy. These receptors all stem from a man between 60 and 70 years old with renal cell carcinoma.

In this sample, this clone turned up many times. The chain joins TRBV7-8 to TRBJ1-1; D gene unclear. This CDR3 region has 14 residues. The germline gives CDR1 SGHVS, CDR2 FQNEAQ. Trimming left V 4 bases short and J 11 bases short, with 20 bases between. The CDR3 reads CASSSLTQMRSAFF. For the CDR3, the DNA is TGTGCCAGCAGCTCCCTGACACAGATGCGGTCCGCTTTCTTT.

This chain joins TRBV19 and TRBJ2-3; no clear D. Germline V gene data show CDR1 as LNHDA and CDR2 as SQIVND (reference sequence). V dropped 3 bases and J dropped 6 bases, with 7 bases sitting between them. The CDR3 spans 12 residues. CDR3 DNA sequence: TGTGCCAGTAGTATGTTGGCTGATACGCAGTATTTT. The encoded protein is CASSMLADTQYF.

The chain joins TRBV6-1 to TRBJ1-5, with a tentative D call TRBD1 (5 bases). The V and J ends lost 2 bases and 6 bases respectively, with 20 bases between them. Germline CDR1 is MNHNS and CDR2 is SASEGT. This CDR3 contains 17 residues. The CDR3 DNA reads as TGTGCCAGCAGTGAATTCTCGTCGGGACGTACTACTCAGCCCCAGCATTTT. This sequence encodes CASSEFSSGRTTQPQHF.

The rearrangement links TRBV2 to TRBJ2-7, with D hard to call. V lost 7 bases to trimming and J lost 2 bases, with 9 bases between them. Germline V gene sequence: CDR1 SNHLY, CDR2 FYNNEI. The CDR3 consists of 12 residues. The CDR3 protein is CASNPLAYEQYF. In DNA form, the CDR3 reads TGTGCCAGCAATCCTCTAGCCTACGAGCAGTACTTC.

The V gene is TRBV18, the J gene TRBJ2-7; the match to TRBD2 covers 13 bases. Trimming cost V 0 bases and J 2 bases; bases outside gene matches: 7. Germline V gene lookup returns CDR1 KGHSH and CDR2 LQKENI. This CDR3 comprises 18 residues. DNA of the CDR3: TGTGCCAGCTCACCACCGGGACTAGCGGGGCCTAGCGCCTACGAGCAGTACTTC. The encoded protein is CASSPPGLAGPSAYEQYF. Using reference TRBV18 and TRBJ2-7 for the parts outside the CDR3, the full variable domain is NAGVMQNPRHLVRRRGQEARLRCSPMKGHSHVYWYRQLPEEGLKFMVYLQKENIIDESGMPKERFSAEFPKEGPSILRIQQVVRGDSAAYFCASSPPGLAGPSAYEQYFGPGTRLTVT.

This clone was found once. The chain links TRBV4-2 to TRBJ2-5; 11 positions agree with TRBD2. This CDR3 has 15 residues. In germline, CDR1 is LGHNA, CDR2 YNFKEQ. Trimming took 5 bases from V and 3 from J; bases not matched to a gene: 5. CDR3 amino acids: CASSALAGDEETQYF. CDR3 nucleotide sequence: TGTGCCAGCAGCGCACTAGCGGGAGACGAAGAGACCCAGTACTTC.

This clone has a count of ten or more. The V call is TRBV11-3, the J call TRBJ1-1; tentatively, D is TRBD1 (5 bases). With 5 bases removed from V and 1 base from J, the gap between germline ends came to 5 bases. The CDR3 consists of 12 residues. Germline lookup yields CDR1 SGHNT and CDR2 YENEEA. The CDR3 protein is CASSRGNTEAFF. Written as DNA, the CDR3 is TGTGCCAGCAGCAGGGGGAACACTGAAGCTTTCTTT.

The V gene is TRBV11-2, the J gene TRBJ2-1; 7 bases align to TRBD2. The V segment lost 5 bases and the J segment 6 bases; nucleotides outside the gene matches: 16. The CDR3 runs 17 residues. CDR1 is SGHAT, CDR2 FQNNGV, per germline. The CDR3 DNA is TGTGCCAGCAGCCTTCAAGTACTAGCGATATTGGGCAATGAGCAGTTCTTC. Its translation is CASSLQVLAILGNEQFF.

The chain combines TRBV9 with TRBJ2-2, with D perhaps matching TRBD2 (6 bases). The CDR3 extends over 15 amino acids. Trimming left V 4 bases short and J 1 base short, with 11 bases between. The germline gives CDR1 SGDLS, CDR2 YYNGEE. The CDR3 nucleotides are TGTGCCAGCAGCACCTTGGGAGGGAACACCGGGGAGCTGTTTTTT. This translates into CASSTLGGNTGELFF.

The chain combines TRBV18 with TRBJ1-1; 8 bases map to TRBD1. The V gene's germline CDR1 is KGHSH and CDR2 LQKENI. J lost 4 bases, V lost 1 base, and 2 bases had no gene match. The CDR3 is 14 residues long. The CDR3 spells CASSPRTGLTEAFF. CDR3 DNA: TGTGCCAGCTCACCACGGACAGGGCTCACTGAAGCTTTCTTT.

The gene calls are TRBV7-8 and TRBJ2-7; 11 bases line up with TRBD2. With 4 bases clipped from V and 4 bases from J, the junction kept 6 bases outside the gene matches. CDR1 SGHVS and CDR2 FQNEAQ come from the germline V gene. The CDR3 contains 15 residues. CDR3 bases: TGTGCCAGCAGCTACACTAGCGGGAGCTTATACGAGCAGTACTTC. Translating it yields CASSYTSGSLYEQYF.

The J gene is TRBJ2-7, the V gene TRBV28; D gene uncertain. Germline CDR1 and CDR2: MDHEN and SYDVKM. V lost 11 bases and J 2 bases, leaving 16 bases between the germline ends. The CDR3 covers 13 residues. The CDR3 DNA reads TGTGCCTCACACGCTGACAACCCCTACGAGCAGTACTTC. It yields the protein CASHADNPYEQYF.

This clone was observed a handful of times. The gene calls are TRBV5-1 and TRBJ2-5; D may match TRBD1 or TRBD2 (5 bases each). Germline CDR1 reads SGHRS; CDR2 reads YFSETQ. The CDR3 runs to 14 residues. Trimming stripped 0 bases from V and 1 base from J, with 7 bases between. Here the CDR3 DNA reads TGCGCCAGCAGCTTGGGGGGGTTCCAAGAGACCCAGTACTTC. Translated: CASSLGGFQETQYF.

A few counts support this clone. The chain couples TRBV27 to TRBJ2-7, with 8 bases lining up with TRBD2. V was clipped by 7 bases and J by 2 bases; unmatched bases: 4. The CDR3 is 13 amino acids. Germline V gene sequence: CDR1 MNHEY, CDR2 SMNVEV (reference sequence). CDR3 nucleotides: TGTGCCAGCACTAGCGGGTCCACCTACGAGCAGTACTTC. Protein product: CASTSGSTYEQYF.

This chain's CDR3 is CASSLEALGNGYTF. The CDR3 DNA is TGTGCCAGCAGCTTAGAGGCTTTGGGGAATGGCTACACCTTC. The gene calls are TRBV7-6 and TRBJ1-2; no firm D call. This CDR3 is 14 amino acids long. V lost 1 base and J lost 6, with 12 bases in between. From germline, CDR1 is SGHVS and CDR2 FNYEAQ.

Turning to this clone: This sample also contains other DNA sequences that code for the same CDR3. The V call is TRBV7-2, the J call TRBJ2-1; D unresolved. V lost 0 bases, J lost 0 bases, and 6 bases lay in between. Per the germline V gene, CDR1 is SGHTA and CDR2 is FQGNSA. The CDR3 is made up of 15 amino acids. The CDR3 sequence: CASSLAAGSYNEQFF. The CDR3 nucleotides read TGTGCCAGCAGCTTAGCGGCAGGCTCCTACAATGAGCAGTTCTTC.

V and J are TRBV18 and TRBJ2-2; D is perhaps TRBD1 (6 bases). Trimming removed 4 bases from V and 4 bases from J, with 13 bases in between. The CDR3 sequence is 15 residues long. Germline V gene sequence: CDR1 KGHSH, CDR2 LQKENI. The CDR3: CASSREGQFTGELFF. DNA of the CDR3: TGTGCCAGCTCACGGGAAGGACAGTTCACCGGGGAGCTGTTTTTT.